This T cell receptor (beta chain) comes out of a study of blood T cells in healthy people across ages (dated by TCRdb to the mid-2010s). General notes on the study: In model experiments, roughly one uniquely barcoded TCR beta cDNA molecule per two T cells was captured by template switching. Donors of different ages were randomly distributed across sequencing lanes to avoid experimental bias. Two additional independent replicas of 1 million unique cDNA reads from the same blood draw were analyzed for two donors (one aged 18 to 30 and one aged 80 or older). The donors were split into four age groups: young (average around 15 years), middle-aged (nearly 40), aged (62) and long-lived (approximately 80). Using deep sequencing normalized with unique cDNA molecular identifiers, the study measured how TCR beta repertoire diversity changes with age. What the study reported, not specific to this receptor: Compared with the aged group, more naive CD4+ T cells, fewer expanded clones and increased TCR diversity were shown by the long-lived group, suggesting age selection. Bulk unsorted PBMC profiling prevented conclusive comparison of naive and antigen-experienced compartments. The percentage of naive T cells measured by flow cytometry correlated strongly with observed TCR beta diversity. Total diversity estimates from one million sequenced T cells were considered lower bounds and underestimates. Observed TCR beta diversity per million T cells fell roughly linearly with age, and a significant reduction was already apparent by age around 40. The CMV infection status of donors was not known, potentially confounding age-related changes in expanded clonotypes.

Donors were a few dozen systemically healthy Caucasian individuals from Russia aged roughly 6 to 95 years. Each donor gave approximately 9.4 milliliters of peripheral blood, drawn into EDTA-treated Vacutainer tubes. Ficoll-Paque density-gradient centrifugation was used to isolate PBMCs, with at least 6.5 million per sample. Total RNA was extracted from PBMCs with Trizol reagent, with at least 6 micrograms obtained per sample. The percentages of naive CD45RAhigh/CD27high T cells were determined by flow cytometry on a PBMC aliquot from every donor. Looking up the germline V gene yields CDR1 MGHDK and CDR2 SYGVNS. From the cysteine through the phenylalanine, the CDR3 covers 15 amino acids. Solely the CDR3 DNA is kept, with 45 bases framed from the first base. Deletion took 3 bases off V and 2 bases off J, with a span of 13 bases between the germline ends. A word on this clonotype: Its recognized antigen is unknown. Per-nucleotide qualities are absent, and no much larger clonotype sits a single base away.

Library prep was done by 5' RACE. Instrument used: Illumina HiSeq 2500. A second roughly 6 to 11 cycle PCR used a sample-barcoded 5' primer and a J-beta primer mix. Each TCR beta cDNA molecule received a unique molecular identifier from a template-switch 5' adaptor carrying 12 random nucleotides. At least 2.5 million CDR3-containing paired-end reads were obtained from each sample. All of the RNA was converted into first-strand cDNA using the Mint cDNA synthesis kit, with a TRBC-specific oligonucleotide serving as the primer. All cDNA was treated with uracil-DNA glycosylase and then went through a first 18-cycle PCR with the universal primers M1SS and BC2_uni_R. Turning to the authors' computational methods: For normalization, 1 million high-quality reads, each with a distinct molecular identifier, were randomly selected from each sample. Instead of being binned into consensus sequences, reads that shared molecular identifiers were thrown out. CDR3 identification, clonotype clustering and error correction used MiTCR with a Q25 quality threshold and the strictest error-elimination algorithm. A nonparametric unseen species model using Euler transformation provided a lower-bound estimate of total TCR beta diversity. The public reads were quality trimmed at Q25 with fastp and then assembled into clones with MiXCR by TCRdb, keeping productive beta chains. Rows with a matching CDR3 protein are joined into one entry that keeps the most common DNA and genes. The V and J calls and clone size come from TCRdb's table, not from the authors' own analysis. In all, the sample holds 1.5 million to 2 million distinct CDR3 sequences, and approximately 50% of those were seen once. The top ten clonotypes cover about 2.1% of the sample.

Specimen: blood. The V gene is TRBV25-1 and the J gene is TRBJ1-2; TRBD1 is a weak D gene call, 5 bases matching. This TCR was sampled from a woman aged 40 to 50 in good health. The CDR3 protein: CASSEGGYMNYGYTF. The nucleotides read TGTGCCAGCAGTGAGGGGGGGTATATGAACTATGGCTACACCTTC.